One and the same sample provided the 24 T cell receptor beta chains below, sequenced in a study of blood T cell repertoires in COVID-19. Clones were read by immunoSEQ multiplex PCR, and TCRdb kept only the in-frame ones, dropping some. The sample has 200,000 to 250,000 clones, approximately 80% seen once. Source material: peripheral blood. The receptors were sampled from a human donor in a cohort sampled during active COVID-19.

In this sample, this clone turned up a few times. This sequence joins TRBV7-9 and TRBJ2-6, with 13 nucleotides matching TRBD2. V lost 4 bases to trimming and J lost 4 bases; unmatched junction nucleotides: 10. In germline, CDR1 is SEHNR, CDR2 FQNEAQ (reference sequence). The CDR3 totals 19 residues. The CDR3 nucleotides read TGTGCCAGCAGCTCTTCACTAGCGGGAGGGCAGGCCGGGGCCAACGTCCTGACTTTC. It codes for CASSSSLAGGQAGANVLTF.

The chain combines TRBV19 with TRBJ1-2; a weak D match, TRBD1 (6 bases). The CDR3 sequence is 16 residues long. V lost 5 bases and J lost 4, with 20 bases in between. Germline V gene data show CDR1 as LNHDA and CDR2 as SQIVND (reference sequence). The CDR3 DNA is TGTGCCAGTAGTTTCGCGCGGGGGGCGCTTGTCTATGGCTACACCTTC. This sequence encodes CASSFARGALVYGYTF.

By sample share, this clone is medium-sized. The chain uses TRBV19 and TRBJ2-3; 12 positions match TRBD2. Germline CDR1 LNHDA, CDR2 SQIVND (reference sequence). The CDR3 totals 16 residues. V dropped 7 bases and J dropped 3; count of bases not matched to a gene: 8. DNA for the CDR3: TGTGCCAGTAATTCACTAGCGGGAGGAAGGACAGATACGCAGTATTTT. This encodes CASNSLAGGRTDTQYF.

This clone has a single count. The chain couples TRBV7-3 to TRBJ1-1; TRBD1 agrees at 10 bases. This CDR3 has 15 amino acids. The V segment lost 4 bases and the J segment 0 bases; nucleotides outside the gene matches: 2. Germline V gene data show CDR1 as SGHTA and CDR2 as FQGTGA. CDR3: CASSSGQGMNTEAFF. CDR3 bases: TGTGCCAGCAGCTCGGGACAGGGGATGAACACTGAAGCTTTCTTT. Supplemented by reference TRBV7-3 and TRBJ1-1, the full variable domain reads GAGVSQTPSNKVTEKGKYVELRCDPISGHTALYWYRQSLGQGPEFLIYFQGTGAADDSGLPNDRFFAVRPEGSVSTLKIQRTERGDSAVYLCASSSGQGMNTEAFFGQGTRLTVV.

The rearrangement uses TRBV18 and TRBJ1-5, with no clear D. Germline V lookup: CDR1 KGHSH, CDR2 LQKENI. CDR3 size: 15 residues. V dropped 3 bases and J dropped 4 bases, with 13 bases sitting between them. CDR3 sequence (DNA): TGTGCCAGCTCACCCACCTGGGGAGAAAATCAGCCCCAGCATTTT. Protein sequence: CASSPTWGENQPQHF.

The chain joins TRBV24-1 to TRBJ2-7; 9 bases line up with TRBD2. CDR3 length equals 16 residues. Trimming cost V 4 bases and J 2 bases; bases outside gene matches: 8. CDR1 is KGHDR, CDR2 SFDVKD, per germline. Here the CDR3 reads CATSDKTSGHTYEQYF. The CDR3, as DNA: TGTGCCACCAGTGACAAGACTAGCGGACATACCTACGAGCAGTACTTC.

This chain links TRBV27 with TRBJ2-2, with a weak D call TRBD2 (6 bases). CDR1 is MNHEY and CDR2 is SMNVEV in the germline V gene (reference sequence). V dropped 6 bases and J dropped 1 base, with 21 bases sitting between them. This CDR3 contains 18 residues. CDR3 amino acids: CASRSPRDSGLNTGELFF. In DNA form, the CDR3 reads TGTGCCAGCAGATCCCCCCGGGACTCCGGCCTGAACACCGGGGAGCTGTTTTTT.

The CDR3 region is CASSFSGGLGTDTQYF. The CDR3, as DNA: TGCGCCAGCAGCTTTAGCGGGGGGCTTGGTACAGATACGCAGTATTTT. This chain joins TRBV5-1 and TRBJ2-3, with 10 nucleotides matching TRBD2. V dropped 2 bases and J dropped 3; count of bases not matched to a gene: 6. The CDR3 loop spans 16 amino acids. Germline-derived CDR1 and CDR2 are SGHRS and YFSETQ.

The genes are TRBV27 and TRBJ2-3; perhaps TRBD1 as D (5 bases). Germline V gives CDR1 MNHEY, CDR2 SMNVEV (reference sequence). The CDR3 spans 15 residues. V lost 8 bases to trimming and J lost 6 bases, with 21 bases between them. CDR3 sequence reads: CASASPGHTSDTQYF. CDR3 in DNA: TGTGCCAGCGCTTCCCCAGGACATACCTCGGATACGCAGTATTTT.

This rearrangement joins TRBV7-2 to TRBJ2-3; the D gene is possibly TRBD2 (6 bases). The germline V gene encodes CDR1 SGHTA and CDR2 FQGNSA. The CDR3 has 13 amino acids. V lost 7 bases, J lost 4 bases, and 12 bases lay in between. Here the CDR3 DNA reads TGTGCCAGCAACTTGGACTATTCAGATACGCAGTATTTT. Its protein is CASNLDYSDTQYF. Full variable domain (missing parts from reference TRBV7-2 and TRBJ2-3): GAGVSQSPSNKVTEKGKDVELRCDPISGHTALYWYRQSLGQGLEFLIYFQGNSAPDKSGLPSDRFSAERTGGSVSTLTIQRTQQEDSAVYLCASNLDYSDTQYFGPGTRLTVL.

CDR3 DNA sequence: TGTGCCAGCAGAGACTCAATCTGGACCTTC. Amino acids: CASRDSIWTF. The chain employs TRBV9 and TRBJ1-2; D gene ambiguous. V lost 5 bases and J 14 bases, leaving 13 bases between the germline ends. The CDR3 runs 10 residues. Germline V gives CDR1 SGDLS, CDR2 YYNGEE. The entire variable domain, with the rest obtained from reference TRBV9 and TRBJ1-2, is as follows: DSGVTQTPKHLITATGQRVTLRCSPRSGDLSVYWYQQSLDQGLQFLIQYYNGEERAKGNILERFSAQQFPDLHSELNLSSLELGDSALYFCASRDSIWTFGSGTRLTVV.

This chain uses TRBV6-5 with TRBJ1-2, with TRBD1 matching over 7 bases. V was pared by 5 bases and J by 4 bases, with 7 bases of the junction left unmatched. The CDR3 is made up of 14 amino acids. CDR1 is MNHEY and CDR2 is SVGAGI in the germline V gene. Here the CDR3 DNA reads TGTGCCAGCAGTAGGGACAGCCAGACCTATGGCTACACCTTC. Its protein is CASSRDSQTYGYTF.

In DNA, the CDR3 is TGTGCCAGCAGCGTAGGGGGGACAGGGAGCTTCTACGAGCAGTACTTC. It encodes CASSVGGTGSFYEQYF. This chain links TRBV9 with TRBJ2-7; 9 nucleotides line up with TRBD1. J was trimmed by 3 bases and V by 0 bases; bases with no gene match: 7. In germline, CDR1 is SGDLS, CDR2 YYNGEE. The CDR3 covers 16 residues. The full variable domain, completed using reference TRBV9 and TRBJ2-7, is DSGVTQTPKHLITATGQRVTLRCSPRSGDLSVYWYQQSLDQGLQFLIQYYNGEERAKGNILERFSAQQFPDLHSELNLSSLELGDSALYFCASSVGGTGSFYEQYFGPGTRLTVT.

J is TRBJ2-5 and V is TRBV19; D ambiguous. The length of the CDR3 is 13 residues. CDR1 is LNHDA, CDR2 SQIVND, per germline (reference sequence). The V end lost 3 bases, the J end lost 4 bases, and 9 bases lay between the germline ends. The CDR3 DNA reads as TGTGCCAGTAGTATGGGCTCTGTAGAGACCCAGTACTTC. The encoded protein is CASSMGSVETQYF.

The chain carries TRBV7-8 and TRBJ1-5; 8 positions match TRBD1. Germline V CDR1 and CDR2: SGHVS, FQNEAQ. The CDR3 is 18 residues long. The junction had 10 bases not matched to a gene; V was cut back by 2 bases and J by 1 base. The CDR3 coding sequence is TGTGCCAGCAGCTTAAAAAGGGGGACAGGTACAAGCAATCAGCCCCAGCATTTT. Translating it yields CASSLKRGTGTSNQPQHF.

This chain connects TRBV27 to TRBJ1-5; 9 bases align to TRBD1. The V gene end was trimmed by 4 bases and the J gene end by 3 bases; junction bases not matched to a gene: 4. Germline loops: CDR1 MNHEY, CDR2 SMNVEV (reference sequence). There are 15 residues in the CDR3. The CDR3 reads CASSSGTGNNQPQHF. The CDR3 DNA is TGTGCCAGCAGTTCTGGGACAGGGAACAATCAGCCCCAGCATTTT.

This sequence joins TRBV18 and TRBJ2-7, with TRBD1 as a possible D gene (5 bases). The V gene's germline CDR1 is KGHSH and CDR2 LQKENI. The CDR3 is made up of 14 amino acids. V was shortened by 1 base and J by 2 bases, with 9 bases between the two germline ends. CDR3 sequence reads: CASSPQLTAYEQYF. The CDR3 DNA sequence: TGTGCCAGCTCACCACAGCTGACAGCCTACGAGCAGTACTTC.

This clone has only a few counts. V is TRBV5-1 and J is TRBJ1-4; TRBD1 might be the D (6 bases). Germline V gene data show CDR1 as SGHRS and CDR2 as YFSETQ. This CDR3 region has 14 residues. The germline V and J ends were trimmed by 0 bases and 8 bases, with 11 bases remaining between them. The DNA for the CDR3 is TGCGCCAGCAGCTTGGACAGGGAAGGGGAAAAACTGTTTTTT. Protein: CASSLDREGEKLFF.

The chain is built from TRBV5-1 and TRBJ2-7, with 13 bases aligning to TRBD2. The CDR3 runs 16 residues. Trimming cost V 6 bases and J 3 bases; bases outside gene matches: 9. Germline CDR1 SGHRS, CDR2 YFSETQ. The CDR3 loop is CASNSGLAGVYYEQYF. The CDR3, as DNA: TGCGCCAGCAACTCCGGACTAGCGGGAGTCTACTACGAGCAGTACTTC. Full variable domain (remainder filled in from reference TRBV5-1 and TRBJ2-7): KAGVTQTPRYLIKTRGQQVTLSCSPISGHRSVSWYQQTPGQGLQFLFEYFSETQRNKGNFPGRFSGRQFSNSRSEMNVSTLELGDSALYLCASNSGLAGVYYEQYFGPGTRLTVT.

The rearrangement uses TRBV6-6 and TRBJ1-2, with D possibly TRBD1 on 5 matching bases. This CDR3 has 14 amino acids. CDR1 MNHNY and CDR2 SVGAGI come from the germline V gene (reference sequence). The V gene lost 4 bases and the J gene lost 2 bases, with 11 bases spanning the gap. CDR3 bases: TGTGCCAGCAGTTGGTCCGACAGCAACTATGGCTACACCTTC. Translation: CASSWSDSNYGYTF.

The V and J genes are TRBV18 and TRBJ2-7, with 7 nucleotides matching TRBD1. Trimming at V came to 4 bases and at J to 3 bases, leaving 6 bases not matched to a gene. CDR3 length equals 14 residues. Germline V gene lookup returns CDR1 KGHSH and CDR2 LQKENI. CDR3 nucleotides: TGTGCCAGCTCACAGACAGGGCGCGGCTACGAGCAGTACTTC. This encodes CASSQTGRGYEQYF.

Worth noting for this clone: A read error may account for a junction end that differs from germline. This chain connects TRBV7-7 to TRBJ2-1; 14 bases are a match to TRBD2. The CDR3 loop spans 17 amino acids. CDR1 is SSHAT and CDR2 is FNYEAQ in the germline V gene (reference sequence). Here the CDR3 DNA reads TGTGCTAGCAGCCCAGGGACTAGCGGGGGCATCCACAATGAGCAGTTCTTC. It encodes CASSPGTSGGIHNEQFF.

A few counts support this clone. This chain joins TRBV19 and TRBJ1-1, with unresolved D. Germline CDR1 is LNHDA and CDR2 is SQIVND (reference sequence). The V gene lost 7 bases and the J gene lost 2 bases, with 14 bases spanning the gap. The CDR3 has 14 residues. The CDR3 loop is CASTLSAGNTEAFF. In nucleotides, the CDR3 is TGTGCCAGTACCCTATCGGCGGGAAACACTGAAGCTTTCTTT. The full variable domain, completed using reference TRBV19 and TRBJ1-1, is DGGITQSPKYLFRKEGQNVTLSCEQNLNHDAMYWYRQDPGQGLRLIYYSQIVNDFQKGDIAEGYSVSREKKESFPLTVTSAQKNPTAFYLCASTLSAGNTEAFFGQGTRLTVV.

This clone has only a few counts. V is TRBV7-9 and J is TRBJ2-1; D ambiguous. The V and J ends lost 5 bases and 2 bases respectively, with 13 bases between them. Germline V gene sequence: CDR1 SEHNR, CDR2 FQNEAQ (reference sequence). This CDR3 is built from 15 residues. CDR3 sequence reads: CASSLRSAPYNEQFF. CDR3 sequence (DNA): TGTGCCAGCAGCCTCCGGAGTGCCCCCTACAATGAGCAGTTCTTC.